This T cell receptor beta chain was captured in a study of beta chain features in type 1 diabetes. This clone was seen a handful of times. The antigen is not known. The sequenced template was cDNA made from the entire isolated RNA. Data came from immunoSEQ multiplex PCR; TCRdb stores just in-frame clones and leaves some out. Of about 650,000 clones detected, around 12% appear once; the ten largest clones hold more than 0.09%. General study findings and limits: People with Type 1 diabetes carried modestly yet significantly shorter TCRB CDR3s in all four CD4+ subsets.

The CDR3 totals 15 residues. Germline lookup yields CDR1 MDHEN and CDR2 SYDVKM. The V gene lost 3 bases and the J gene lost 7 bases, with 15 bases spanning the gap. This chain joins TRBV28 and TRBJ2-2; D perhaps matches TRBD1 (5 bases). The sample consisted of naive CD4+ T cells from blood. The receptor's source is a man aged 25 to 45 with type 1 diabetes. Here the CDR3 DNA reads TGTGCCAGCAGTTTGCAGGGTCGATGGGGCGGGGAGCTGTTTTTT. It translates to CASSLQGRWGGELFF.